This T cell receptor beta chain is drawn from a study of graft-versus-host responses after intestinal transplantation. Comment on this clone: Its antigen is currently unknown.

The ends were cut back, 5 bases at V and 5 bases at J, with 10 bases in the middle. CDR1 is SEHNR and CDR2 is FQNEAQ in the germline V gene (reference sequence). This CDR3 has 12 amino acids. The starting material, graft tissue, was processed to release intraepithelial and lamina propria lymphocytes. Study outcomes and limitations: Detected in recipient marrow were GvH clones, some of which were first observed in ileum or blood.

TCRdb keeps only in-frame clones here, not all; method: immunoSEQ multiplex PCR. There are fewer than 20,000 clones in the sample; 74% occur only once, and roughly 3% lies in the top ten. V gene TRBV7-9 combines with J gene TRBJ2-7, with D possibly TRBD2 on 6 matching bases. The input for sequencing was ileum tissue, taken 14 days after transplant. The clonotype was recovered from a human patient who received an intestinal transplant, so some T cells may come from the graft donor. The DNA for the CDR3 is TGTGCCAGCAGCCCCGGAGGGGACGAGCAGTACTTC. Residues: CASSPGGDEQYF.